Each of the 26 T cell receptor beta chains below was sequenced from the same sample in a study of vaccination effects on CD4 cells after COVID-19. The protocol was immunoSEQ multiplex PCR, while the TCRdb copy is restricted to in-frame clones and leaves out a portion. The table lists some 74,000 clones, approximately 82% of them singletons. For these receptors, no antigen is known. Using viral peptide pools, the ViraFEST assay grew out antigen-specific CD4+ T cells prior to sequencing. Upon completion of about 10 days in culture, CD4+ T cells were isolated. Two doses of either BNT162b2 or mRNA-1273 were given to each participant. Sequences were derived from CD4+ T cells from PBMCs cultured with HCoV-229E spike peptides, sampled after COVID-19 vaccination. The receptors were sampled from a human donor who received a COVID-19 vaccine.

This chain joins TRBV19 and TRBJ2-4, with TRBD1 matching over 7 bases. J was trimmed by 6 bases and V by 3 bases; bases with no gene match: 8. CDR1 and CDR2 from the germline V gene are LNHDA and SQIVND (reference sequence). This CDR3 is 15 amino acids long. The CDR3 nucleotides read TGTGCCAGTAGTATCCCGGCGACAGGGAGAAACATTCAGTACTTC. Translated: CASSIPATGRNIQYF.

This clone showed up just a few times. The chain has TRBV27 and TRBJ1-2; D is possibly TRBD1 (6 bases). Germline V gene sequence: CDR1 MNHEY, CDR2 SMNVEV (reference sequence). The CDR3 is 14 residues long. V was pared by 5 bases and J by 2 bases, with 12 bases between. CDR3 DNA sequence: TGTGCCAGCAGTCAACAGGGTTTCAACTATGGCTACACCTTC. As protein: CASSQQGFNYGYTF.

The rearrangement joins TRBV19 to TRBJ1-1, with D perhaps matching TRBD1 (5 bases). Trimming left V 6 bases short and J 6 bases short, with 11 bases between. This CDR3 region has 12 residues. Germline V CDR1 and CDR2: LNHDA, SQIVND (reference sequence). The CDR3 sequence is CASSRDGPEAFF. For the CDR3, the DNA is TGTGCCAGTAGCCGGGACGGACCTGAAGCTTTCTTT.

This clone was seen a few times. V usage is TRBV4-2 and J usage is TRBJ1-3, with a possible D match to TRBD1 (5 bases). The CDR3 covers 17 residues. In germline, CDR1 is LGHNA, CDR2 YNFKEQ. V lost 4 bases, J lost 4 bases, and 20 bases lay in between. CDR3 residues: CASSRVGIDSEGNTIYF. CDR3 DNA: TGTGCCAGCAGCCGCGTAGGGATAGACAGTGAAGGAAACACCATATATTTT.

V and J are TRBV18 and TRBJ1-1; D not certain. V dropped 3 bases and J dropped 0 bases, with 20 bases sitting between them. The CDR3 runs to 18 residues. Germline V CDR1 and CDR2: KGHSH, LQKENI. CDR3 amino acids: CASSPGSAGILMNTEAFF. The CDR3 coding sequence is TGTGCCAGCTCACCTGGGTCCGCGGGGATCTTAATGAACACTGAAGCTTTCTTT.

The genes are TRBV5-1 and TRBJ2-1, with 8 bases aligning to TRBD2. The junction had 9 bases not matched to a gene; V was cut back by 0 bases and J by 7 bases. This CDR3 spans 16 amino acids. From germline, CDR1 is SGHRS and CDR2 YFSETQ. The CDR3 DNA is TGCGCCAGCAGCTTGGGCGGGACGGGGGGGCAGAATGAGCAGTTCTTC. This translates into CASSLGGTGGQNEQFF. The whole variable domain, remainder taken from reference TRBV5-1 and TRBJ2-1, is KAGVTQTPRYLIKTRGQQVTLSCSPISGHRSVSWYQQTPGQGLQFLFEYFSETQRNKGNFPGRFSGRQFSNSRSEMNVSTLELGDSALYLCASSLGGTGGQNEQFFGPGTRLTVL.

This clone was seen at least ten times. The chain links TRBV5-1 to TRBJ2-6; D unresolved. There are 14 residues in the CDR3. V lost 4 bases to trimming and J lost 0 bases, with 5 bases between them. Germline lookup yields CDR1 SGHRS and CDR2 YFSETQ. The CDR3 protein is CASSVYSGANVLTF. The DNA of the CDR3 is TGCGCCAGCAGCGTCTACTCTGGGGCCAACGTCCTGACTTTC.

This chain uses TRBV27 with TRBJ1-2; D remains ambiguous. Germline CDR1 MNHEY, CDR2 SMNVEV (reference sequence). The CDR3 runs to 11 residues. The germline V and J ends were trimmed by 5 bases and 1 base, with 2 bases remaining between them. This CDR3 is CASSGNYGYTF. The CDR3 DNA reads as TGTGCCAGCAGTGGTAACTATGGCTACACCTTC.

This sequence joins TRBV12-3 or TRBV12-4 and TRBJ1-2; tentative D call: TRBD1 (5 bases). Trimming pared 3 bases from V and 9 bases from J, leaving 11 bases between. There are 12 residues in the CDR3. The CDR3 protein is CASSFRAQRYTF. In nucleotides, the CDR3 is TGTGCCAGCAGTTTCAGGGCTCAGCGCTACACCTTC.

The CDR3 region is CASSPRTGYFSGYTF. Written as DNA, the CDR3 is TGTGCCAGCAGCCCCCGGACAGGTTACTTCTCTGGCTACACCTTC. This chain links TRBV7-8 with TRBJ1-2, with TRBD1 matching over 7 bases. The J segment lost 7 bases and the V segment lost 5 bases, leaving 13 bases of the junction unmatched. The CDR3 covers 15 residues. CDR1 and CDR2 from the germline V gene are SGHVS and FQNEAQ.

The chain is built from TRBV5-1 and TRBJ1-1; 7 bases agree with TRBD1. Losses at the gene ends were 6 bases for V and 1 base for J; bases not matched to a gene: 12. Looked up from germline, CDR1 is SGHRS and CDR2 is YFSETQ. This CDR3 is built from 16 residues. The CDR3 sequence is CASKGQANLRNTEAFF. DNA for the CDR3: TGCGCCAGCAAAGGACAGGCCAATCTACGGAACACTGAAGCTTTCTTT.

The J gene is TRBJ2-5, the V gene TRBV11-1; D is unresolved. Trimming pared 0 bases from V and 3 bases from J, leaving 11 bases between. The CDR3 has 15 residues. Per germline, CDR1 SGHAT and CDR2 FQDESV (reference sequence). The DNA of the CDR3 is TGTGCCAGCAGCTTAGCGGATCCCGGCAAAGAGACCCAGTACTTC. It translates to CASSLADPGKETQYF.

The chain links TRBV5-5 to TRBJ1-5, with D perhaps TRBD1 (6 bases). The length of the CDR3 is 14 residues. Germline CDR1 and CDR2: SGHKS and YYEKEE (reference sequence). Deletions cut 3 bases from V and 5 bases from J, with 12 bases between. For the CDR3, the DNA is TGTGCCAGCAGCTCAACAGGGCTGGATCAGCCCCAGCATTTT. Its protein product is CASSSTGLDQPQHF.

CDR3 DNA: TGTGCCAGTAGGACGCAGGGGCAAATCGTCAATCAGCCCCAGCATTTT. Translation: CASRTQGQIVNQPQHF. The chain recombines TRBV19 with TRBJ1-5, with TRBD1 as a possible D gene (6 bases). This CDR3 is built from 16 residues. Germline assignment: CDR1 LNHDA and CDR2 SQIVND (reference sequence). Trimming left V 6 bases short and J 3 bases short, with 18 bases between.

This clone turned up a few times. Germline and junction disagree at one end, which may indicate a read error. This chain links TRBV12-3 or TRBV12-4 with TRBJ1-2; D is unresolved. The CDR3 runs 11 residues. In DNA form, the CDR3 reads TGTGCCAGCAGTGTAGCGGGGGGCTACACCTTC. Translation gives CASSVAGGYTF.

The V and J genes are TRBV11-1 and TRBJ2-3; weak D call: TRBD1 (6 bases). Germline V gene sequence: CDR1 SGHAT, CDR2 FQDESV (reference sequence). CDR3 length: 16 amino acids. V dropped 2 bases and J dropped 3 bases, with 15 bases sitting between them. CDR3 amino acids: CASSLMAGDRTDTQYF. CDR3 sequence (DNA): TGTGCCAGCAGCTTAATGGCAGGGGATCGGACAGATACGCAGTATTTT.

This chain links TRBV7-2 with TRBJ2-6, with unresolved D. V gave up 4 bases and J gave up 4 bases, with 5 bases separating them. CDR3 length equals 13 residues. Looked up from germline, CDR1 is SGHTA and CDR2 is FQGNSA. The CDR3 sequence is CASSYQGANVLTF. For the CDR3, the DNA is TGTGCCAGCAGCTACCAGGGGGCCAACGTCCTGACTTTC.

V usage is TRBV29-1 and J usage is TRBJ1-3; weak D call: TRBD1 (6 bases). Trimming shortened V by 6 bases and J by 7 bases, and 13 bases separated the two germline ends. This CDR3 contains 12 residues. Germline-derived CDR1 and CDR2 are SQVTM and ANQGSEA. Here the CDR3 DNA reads TGCAGCGTCCAGGGGAGAGGCAACACCATATATTTT. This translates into CSVQGRGNTIYF.

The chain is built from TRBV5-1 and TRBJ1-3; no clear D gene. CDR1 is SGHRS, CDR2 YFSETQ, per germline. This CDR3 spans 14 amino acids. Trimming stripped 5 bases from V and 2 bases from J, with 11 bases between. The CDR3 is CASRPNGAGNTIYF. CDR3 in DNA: TGCGCCAGCAGGCCAAATGGAGCTGGAAACACCATATATTTT.

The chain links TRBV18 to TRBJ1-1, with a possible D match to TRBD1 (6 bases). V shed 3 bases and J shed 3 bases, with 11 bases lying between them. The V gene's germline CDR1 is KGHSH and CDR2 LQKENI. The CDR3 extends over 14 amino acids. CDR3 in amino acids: CASSPLDRHTEAFF. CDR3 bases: TGTGCCAGCTCACCTTTGGACAGACACACTGAAGCTTTCTTT.

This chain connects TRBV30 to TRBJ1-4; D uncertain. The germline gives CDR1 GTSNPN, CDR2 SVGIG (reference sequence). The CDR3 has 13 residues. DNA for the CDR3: TGTGCTGCAATACATGCAACTAATGAAAAACTGTTTTTT. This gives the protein CAAIHATNEKLFF.

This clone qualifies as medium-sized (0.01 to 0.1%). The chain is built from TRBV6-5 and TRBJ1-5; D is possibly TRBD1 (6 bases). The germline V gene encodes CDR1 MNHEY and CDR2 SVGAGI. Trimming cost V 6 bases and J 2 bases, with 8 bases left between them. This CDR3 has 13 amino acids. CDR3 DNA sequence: TGTGCCAGCAGAGCAGGGGGCAATCAGCCCCAGCATTTT. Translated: CASRAGGNQPQHF.

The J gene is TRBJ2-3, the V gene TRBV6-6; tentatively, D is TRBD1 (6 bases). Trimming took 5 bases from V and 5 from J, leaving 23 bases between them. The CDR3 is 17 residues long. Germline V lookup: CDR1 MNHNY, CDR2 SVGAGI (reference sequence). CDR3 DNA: TGTGCCAGCAGTCCGACCGCGGGCAGGGGTCGAGGAGATACGCAGTATTTT. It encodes CASSPTAGRGRGDTQYF.

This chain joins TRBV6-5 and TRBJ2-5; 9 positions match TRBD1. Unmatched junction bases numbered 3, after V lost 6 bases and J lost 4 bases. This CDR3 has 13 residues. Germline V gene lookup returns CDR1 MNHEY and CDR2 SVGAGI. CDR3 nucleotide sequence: TGTGCCAGCAGAGGGACAGGGCGAGAGACCCAGTACTTC. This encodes CASRGTGRETQYF.

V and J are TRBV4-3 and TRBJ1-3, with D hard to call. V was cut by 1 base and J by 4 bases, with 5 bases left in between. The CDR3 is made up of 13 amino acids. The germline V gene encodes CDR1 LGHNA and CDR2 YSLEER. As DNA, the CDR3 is TGCGCCAGCAGCCAAGTAGCCGGAAACACCATATATTTT. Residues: CASSQVAGNTIYF.

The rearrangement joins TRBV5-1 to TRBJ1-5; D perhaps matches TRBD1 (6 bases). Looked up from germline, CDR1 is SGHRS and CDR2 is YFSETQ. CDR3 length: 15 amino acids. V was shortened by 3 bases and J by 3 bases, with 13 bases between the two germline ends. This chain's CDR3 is CASSSGPGDNQPQHF. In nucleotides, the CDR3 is TGCGCCAGCAGCTCCGGCCCAGGGGACAATCAGCCCCAGCATTTT.